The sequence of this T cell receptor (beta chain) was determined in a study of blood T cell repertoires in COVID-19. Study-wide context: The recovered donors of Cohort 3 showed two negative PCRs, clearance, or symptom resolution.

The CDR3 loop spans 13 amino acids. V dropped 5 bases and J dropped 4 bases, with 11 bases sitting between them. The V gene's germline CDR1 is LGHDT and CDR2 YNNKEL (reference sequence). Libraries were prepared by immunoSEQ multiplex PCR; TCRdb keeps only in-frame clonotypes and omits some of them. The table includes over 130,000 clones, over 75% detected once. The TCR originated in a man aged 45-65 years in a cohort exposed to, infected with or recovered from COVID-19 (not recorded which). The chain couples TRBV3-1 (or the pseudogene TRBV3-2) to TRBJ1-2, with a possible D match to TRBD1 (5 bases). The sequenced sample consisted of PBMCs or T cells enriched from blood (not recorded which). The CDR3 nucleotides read TGTGCCAGCAGCTTCTCACAGGTCTATGGCTACACCTTC. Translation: CASSFSQVYGYTF.